One sample yielded the 14 T cell receptor beta chains listed below, sequenced in a study of OX40 agonist ivuxolimab in advanced cancers. Using immunoSEQ multiplex PCR, the repertoire was profiled, and TCRdb retains in-frame clones only, with some absent. The table shows tens of thousands of clones, with around 89% occurring only once. Sequenced material: CD4+ or CD8+ T cells sorted from blood, taken in a trial of the OX40 agonist ivuxolimab. These receptors originate from an adult with an advanced solid tumor such as melanoma, head and neck, liver or kidney cancer.

The chain employs TRBV5-1 and TRBJ1-1; a weak D match, TRBD1 (5 bases). The V end was cut by 1 base, the J end by 0 bases, with 13 bases between. CDR3 length equals 16 residues. Germline V gives CDR1 SGHRS, CDR2 YFSETQ. The CDR3 region has the DNA TGCGCCAGCAGCTTGATGTATGACAGCCTGAACACTGAAGCTTTCTTT. It specifies CASSLMYDSLNTEAFF.

This CDR3 is CASSLGHPITGYTF. The CDR3 region has the DNA TGTGCCAGCAGTTTGGGACACCCAATAACTGGCTACACCTTC. This chain connects TRBV27 to TRBJ1-2; TRBD1 might be the D (6 bases). V was cut by 3 bases and J by 7 bases, with 15 bases left in between. This CDR3 contains 14 residues. Looked up from germline, CDR1 is MNHEY and CDR2 is SMNVEV (reference sequence).

This chain joins TRBV28 and TRBJ1-2; D is ambiguous. Germline V CDR1 and CDR2: MDHEN, SYDVKM. V was shortened by 5 bases and J by 3 bases, with 13 bases between the two germline ends. This CDR3 is built from 14 residues. For the CDR3, the DNA is TGTGCCAGCAGTACCAAATTCTACTACTATGGCTACACCTTC. This translates into CASSTKFYYYGYTF.

The chain carries TRBV28 and TRBJ2-3; maybe TRBD2 (6 bases). The CDR3 is 17 amino acids. Germline lookup yields CDR1 MDHEN and CDR2 SYDVKM. V lost 1 base and J 2 bases, leaving 16 bases between the germline ends. The CDR3 coding sequence is TGTGCCAGCAGTTTATTGGGGGGAGCCACCCCCACAGATACGCAGTATTTT. Its translation is CASSLLGGATPTDTQYF.

The V and J genes are TRBV5-1 and TRBJ1-2; 7 bases line up with TRBD1. The CDR3 has 15 amino acids. V gave up 4 bases and J gave up 8 bases; unmatched junction bases: 14. Germline V lookup: CDR1 SGHRS, CDR2 YFSETQ. The CDR3 DNA sequence: TGCGCCAGCAGCCTCGGGACAGAACAAACGCGGGGCTACACCTTC. As protein: CASSLGTEQTRGYTF.

The chain combines TRBV27 with TRBJ2-2; 8 nucleotides agree with TRBD2. CDR1 and CDR2 (germline): MNHEY, SMNVEV (reference sequence). The V gene end was trimmed by 6 bases and the J gene end by 8 bases; junction bases not matched to a gene: 8. The CDR3 is 14 residues long. This chain's CDR3 is CASSPIGTRGELFF. The CDR3 DNA follows: TGTGCCAGCAGCCCGATTGGGACTAGGGGGGAGCTGTTTTTT.

The CDR3 bases are TGTGCCATCAGTGCCAGACAGGGGAACACTGAAGCTTTCTTT. Translating it yields CAISARQGNTEAFF. The V and J genes are TRBV10-3 and TRBJ1-1, with TRBD1 matching 7 bases. Germline V gene lookup returns CDR1 ENHRY and CDR2 SYGVKD. This CDR3 region has 14 residues. V lost 4 bases to trimming and J lost 1 base; unmatched junction nucleotides: 3.

As concerns this clone: The same CDR3 can be traced to other DNA sequences in this sample. The chain has TRBV29-1 and TRBJ2-7; D perhaps matches TRBD1 (7 bases). Trimming removed 6 bases at V and 0 bases at J, with 12 bases between. The CDR3 runs 13 residues. CDR1 SQVTM and CDR2 ANQGSEA come from the germline V gene. CDR3 protein: CSVGGQNSYEQYF. In nucleotides, the CDR3 is TGCAGCGTGGGGGGACAGAACTCCTACGAGCAGTACTTC.

Here the CDR3 reads CASSLNVLSTDTQYF. The CDR3 bases are TGTGCCAGCAGCTTGAACGTTTTGAGCACAGATACGCAGTATTTT. The rearrangement links TRBV5-6 to TRBJ2-3; D unresolved. This CDR3 has 15 amino acids. V shed 1 base and J shed 0 bases, with 9 bases lying between them. Germline V CDR1 and CDR2: SGHDT, YYEEEE.

The chain combines TRBV7-2 with TRBJ1-2; TRBD1 might be the D (5 bases). Germline V gives CDR1 SGHTA, CDR2 FQGNSA. The CDR3 spans 13 residues. V lost 4 bases and J 8 bases, leaving 14 bases between the germline ends. The CDR3 is CASSSGMGRGYTF. CDR3 DNA sequence: TGTGCCAGCAGCTCCGGGATGGGGCGGGGCTACACCTTC.

The V call is TRBV18, the J call TRBJ2-4, with TRBD2 as a possible D gene (5 bases). Deletions cut 0 bases from V and 1 base from J, with 19 bases between. Germline CDR1 and CDR2: KGHSH and LQKENI. The CDR3 runs to 19 residues. The CDR3 DNA follows: TGTGCCAGCTCACCACCCGGCAGGTTGGCCGGCGGGGCCAAAAACATTCAGTACTTC. It yields the protein CASSPPGRLAGGAKNIQYF.

The chain is built from TRBV7-9 and TRBJ2-7, with 8 bases identical to TRBD1. V trimming: 7 bases; J trimming: 3 bases; junction bases outside the gene matches: 8. The CDR3 is made up of 14 amino acids. Per the germline V gene, CDR1 is SEHNR and CDR2 is FQNEAQ (reference sequence). The CDR3 loop is CASTVGGQGYEQYF. CDR3 nucleotides: TGTGCCAGCACCGTAGGAGGACAGGGCTACGAGCAGTACTTC.

The chain is built from TRBV5-4 and TRBJ2-7; D remains unclear. Germline CDR1 and CDR2: SGHNT and YYREEE (reference sequence). Trimming removed 3 bases from V and 2 bases from J, with 9 bases in between. This CDR3 spans 13 amino acids. The CDR3 DNA follows: TGTGCCAGCAGCTCCGGACGGACCTACGAGCAGTACTTC. Translated: CASSSGRTYEQYF.

This clone was seen only once. J is TRBJ2-3 and V is TRBV5-5; the D gene is possibly TRBD1 (6 bases). The CDR3 runs to 13 residues. Trimming stripped 6 bases from V and 1 base from J, with 9 bases between. Germline assignment: CDR1 SGHKS and CDR2 YYEKEE (reference sequence). The CDR3 loop reads CASTRTGTDTQYF. The CDR3 DNA reads as TGTGCCAGCACCCGGACAGGCACAGATACGCAGTATTTT.